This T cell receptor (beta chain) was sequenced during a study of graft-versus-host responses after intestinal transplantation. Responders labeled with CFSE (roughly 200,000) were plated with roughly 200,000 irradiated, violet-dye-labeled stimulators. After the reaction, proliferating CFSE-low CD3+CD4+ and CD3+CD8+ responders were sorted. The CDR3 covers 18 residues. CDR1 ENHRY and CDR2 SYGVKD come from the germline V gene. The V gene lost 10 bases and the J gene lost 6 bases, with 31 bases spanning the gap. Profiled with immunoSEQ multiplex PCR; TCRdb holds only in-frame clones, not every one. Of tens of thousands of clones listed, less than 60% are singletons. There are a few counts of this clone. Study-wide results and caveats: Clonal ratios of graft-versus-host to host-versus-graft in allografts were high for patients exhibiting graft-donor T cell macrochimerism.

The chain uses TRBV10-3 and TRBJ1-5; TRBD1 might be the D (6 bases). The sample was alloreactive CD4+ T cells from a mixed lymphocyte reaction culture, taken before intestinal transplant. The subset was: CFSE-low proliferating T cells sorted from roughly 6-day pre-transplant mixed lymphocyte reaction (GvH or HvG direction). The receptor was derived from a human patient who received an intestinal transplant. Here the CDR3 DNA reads TGTGCCACCACCAACGCTCGACAGGTTGGTGGGGAGGGTCAGCCCCAGCATTTT. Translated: CATTNARQVGGEGQPQHF.